Each of the 10 T cell receptor delta chains below was sequenced from the same sample in a study of delta chains in infants with herpesvirus infections. Reverse transcription of PBMC RNA used primers specific for the gamma and delta chains. TCRdb fed the RT-PCR reads to CATT. The data hold 130 to 150 delta-chain clones, with 30% to 40% observed a single time. The sequencing used peripheral blood, collected at time point 1 of longitudinal follow-up. The receptors were gathered from a human donor who was a Ugandan infant, either HIV-exposed or HIV-unexposed (not recorded which).

This clone has only a few counts. A far larger clone differs by one base, so this is likely a read error. This rearrangement joins TRDV1 to TRDJ1; 8 bases are shared with TRDD3. The CDR3 runs 21 residues. Germline values: CDR1 TSWWSYY, CDR2 QGS. V was pared by 0 bases and J by 5 bases, with 23 bases of the junction left unmatched. The CDR3 reads CALGELRSYAGGGAFGDKLIF. Written as DNA, the CDR3 is TGTGCTCTTGGGGAACTTCGGTCCTACGCTGGGGGAGGGGCCTTCGGAGATAAACTCATCTTT.

A remark on this clone: TCRdb's entry gives the protein of a much larger clone, which mismatches this DNA's translation at residue 6, likely from a read error; the protein reported here is translated from the DNA. The chain carries TRDV1 and TRDJ1; 12 nucleotides match TRDD3. The J gene was not available in TCRdb and was assigned here by matching the DNA to germline segments. Trimming cost V 4 bases and J 2 bases; bases outside gene matches: 26. Germline V CDR1 and CDR2: TSWWSYY, QGS. The CDR3 loop spans 23 amino acids. CDR3 protein: CALGVNLPKRTGGYPSPTDKLIF. CDR3 nucleotide sequence: TGTGCTCTTGGGGTCAACCTTCCTAAACGTACTGGGGGATACCCGAGCCCGACCGATAAACTCATCTTT.

This clone was counted once. The protein that TCRdb holds for this DNA derives from a much larger clone and differs from the translated DNA at residue 19, which likely indicates a read error; the protein shown here is translated from the DNA. The rearrangement joins TRDV1 to TRDJ1; 12 bases match TRDD3. As TCRdb names no J gene, one was assigned here on the basis of a DNA match to germline. The CDR3 totals 23 residues. Germline V gene data show CDR1 as TSWWSYY and CDR2 as QGS. DNA of the CDR3: TGTGCTCTTGGGGTCATCCTTCCTAAACGTACTGGGGGATACCCGAGCCCGACCGCTAAACTCATCTTT. Residues: CALGVILPKRTGGYPSPTAKLIF.

About this clone itself: The TCRdb record carries a much larger clone's protein, which differs from this DNA's translation at residue 5; a read error is the likely cause, and the protein listed here is the DNA translation. The chain uses TRDV1 and TRDJ1; 12 bases are a match to TRDD3. TCRdb does not report a J gene; here it was assigned by matching the DNA to germline references. Germline values: CDR1 TSWWSYY, CDR2 QGS. The J segment lost 2 bases and the V segment lost 4 bases, leaving 26 bases of the junction unmatched. The CDR3 totals 23 residues. The CDR3 sequence is CALGGILPKRTGGYPSPTDKLIF. CDR3 nucleotide sequence: TGTGCTCTTGGGGGCATCCTTCCTAAACGTACTGGGGGATACCCGAGCCCGACCGATAAACTCATCTTT.

A note on this clone: The translation of this DNA and the TCRdb protein of a much larger clone differ at residue 13, probably owing to a read error; the protein shown here is translated from the DNA. The same CDR3 also results from other DNA sequences found in this sample. V is TRDV1 and J is TRDJ1, with TRDD2 matching over 8 bases. No J gene was available from TCRdb, and it was assigned here by a germline match of the DNA. CDR3 length: 23 amino acids. Germline CDR1 and CDR2: TSWWSYY and QGS. V trimming: 4 bases; J trimming: 2 bases; junction bases outside the gene matches: 30. This CDR3 reads CALGVILPKRTGRYPSPTDKLIF. Here the CDR3 DNA reads TGTGCTCTTGGGGTCATCCTTCCTAAACGTACTGGGAGATACCCGAGCCCGACCGATAAACTCATCTTT.

This clone was counted a few times. Only one base separates this from a far larger clonotype, so it likely reflects a read error. The same CDR3 can be traced to other DNA sequences in this sample. The chain couples TRDV2 to TRDJ3; 8 nucleotides align to TRDD3. V trimming: 3 bases; J trimming: 3 bases; junction bases outside the gene matches: 18. The CDR3 covers 21 residues. CDR1 and CDR2 from the germline V gene are GEAIGNYY and EKD. DNA for the CDR3: TGTGCCTGTGACGCCATCTTTACGGGGGATAACGACCTCTGGGACACCCGACAGATGTTTTTC. Protein: CACDAIFTGDNDLWDTRQMFF.

In its sample, this clone is large. This likely stems from a read error, as it lies one base from a far larger clone. Other DNA sequences in this specimen translate into the identical CDR3. The J gene is TRDJ1, the V gene TRDV1, with a possible D match to TRDD3 (7 bases). The CDR3 contains 21 residues. Trimming pared 0 bases from V and 5 bases from J, leaving 31 bases between. Germline V gene data show CDR1 as TSWWSYY and CDR2 as QGS. CDR3 protein: CALGELRSYAGGGTFGDKLIF. For the CDR3, the DNA is TGTGCTCTTGGGGAACTTCGGTCCTACGCTGGGGGGGGGACCTTCGGAGATAAACTCATCTTT.

Note on this clone: The likely explanation is a read error, given a far larger clone one base away. CDR3 DNA: TGTGCCTGTGACGCCATCTTTACTGGGGATAACGTCCTCTGGGACACCCGACAGATGTTTTTC. Translation: CACDAIFTGDNVLWDTRQMFF. V gene TRDV2 combines with J gene TRDJ3; 7 bases are a match to TRDD3. The CDR3 runs 21 residues. J gave up 3 bases and V 3 bases, and 19 bases lay outside the gene matches. Germline V gene sequence: CDR1 GEAIGNYY, CDR2 EKD.

As for this clone: TCRdb lists the protein of a much larger clone for this DNA, which differs at residue 11, so this is likely a read error; the protein given here is translated from the DNA itself. The chain is built from TRDV1 and TRDJ1, with 11 bases fitting TRDD3. Matching the DNA to germline supplied the J gene, which TCRdb does not give. Germline CDR1 reads TSWWSYY; CDR2 reads QGS. The CDR3 extends over 23 amino acids. V lost 4 bases and J lost 2; bases outside the gene matches: 27. The CDR3, as DNA: TGTGCTCTTGGGGTCATCCTTCCTAAACGTGCTGGGGGATACCCGAGCCCGACCGATAAACTCATCTTT. It codes for CALGVILPKRAGGYPSPTDKLIF.

This clone occurred a few times. TCRdb has a much larger clone's protein, which differs at residue 12 from the translation of this DNA, likely because of a read error; what is shown is the protein translated from the DNA. The chain recombines TRDV1 with TRDJ1; the D gene is possibly TRDD2 (6 bases). This CDR3 region has 21 residues. Trimming took 0 bases from V and 5 from J, leaving 31 bases between them. Germline loops: CDR1 TSWWSYY, CDR2 QGS. The CDR3 reads CALGELRSYAGRGTFGDKLIF. CDR3 nucleotide sequence: TGTGCTCTTGGGGAACTTCGGTCCTACGCTGGGAGAGGGACCTTCGGAGATAAACTCATCTTT.